This TCR beta chain was sequenced for a study of immune evolution from preneoplasia to lung adenocarcinoma. Findings and caveats of the study: Later-stage lesions seemingly showed higher T cell density and diversity than normal lung.

The data were produced by immunoSEQ multiplex PCR, yet TCRdb's version contains in-frame clones alone and is incomplete. Of more than 2,500 clones in the sample, over 60% were seen once. Of note for this clone: Its antigen is still unknown.

From germline, CDR1 is SGHRS and CDR2 YFSETQ. Trimming took 4 bases from V and 6 from J, leaving 13 bases between them. The CDR3 extends over 14 amino acids. Source material: FFPE adjacent normal lung tissue. This rearrangement joins TRBV5-1 to TRBJ2-2, with TRBD1 as a possible D gene (6 bases). This receptor was obtained from a donor aged 70 or over with lung adenocarcinoma. This chain's CDR3 is CASSIGQTPGELFF. DNA of the CDR3: TGCGCCAGCAGCATCGGACAGACGCCCGGGGAGCTGTTTTTT.